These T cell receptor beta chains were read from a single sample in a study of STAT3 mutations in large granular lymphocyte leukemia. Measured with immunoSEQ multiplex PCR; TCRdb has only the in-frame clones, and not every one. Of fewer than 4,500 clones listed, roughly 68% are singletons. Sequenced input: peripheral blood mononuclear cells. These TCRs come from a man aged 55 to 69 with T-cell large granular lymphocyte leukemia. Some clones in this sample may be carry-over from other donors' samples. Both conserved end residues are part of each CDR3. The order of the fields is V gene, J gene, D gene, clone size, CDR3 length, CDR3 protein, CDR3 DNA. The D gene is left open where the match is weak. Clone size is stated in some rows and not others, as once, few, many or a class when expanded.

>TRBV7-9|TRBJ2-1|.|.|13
CASSLRTSNEQFF
TGTGCCAGCAGCTTACGAACTAGTAATGAGCAGTTCTTC
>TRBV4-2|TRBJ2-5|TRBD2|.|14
CASSQGGSGETQYF
TGTGCCAGCAGCCAAGGCGGGAGTGGGGAGACCCAGTACTTC
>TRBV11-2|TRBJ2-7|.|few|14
CASSNWIHNYEQYF
TGTGCCAGCAGCAATTGGATTCATAACTACGAGCAGTACTTC
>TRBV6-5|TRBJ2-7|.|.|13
CATRGQSTYEQYF
TGTGCCACCCGTGGACAGTCCACCTACGAGCAGTACTTC
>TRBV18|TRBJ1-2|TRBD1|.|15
CASSPGQGVGYGYTF
TGTGCCAGCTCACCCGGACAGGGGGTGGGCTATGGCTACACCTTC
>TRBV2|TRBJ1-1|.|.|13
CASSPTGYTEAFF
TGTGCCAGCAGCCCAACAGGGTACACTGAAGCTTTCTTT
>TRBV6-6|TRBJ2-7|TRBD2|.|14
CASSYLRGGDEQYF
TGTGCCAGCAGTTACCTTCGTGGGGGGGACGAGCAGTACTTC
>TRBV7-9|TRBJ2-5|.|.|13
CASSLAGGETQYF
TGTGCCAGCAGCTTAGCTGGGGGGGAGACCCAGTACTTC
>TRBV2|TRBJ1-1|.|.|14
CASRRGSMNTEAFF
TGTGCCAGCCGAAGAGGTAGTATGAACACTGAAGCTTTCTTT
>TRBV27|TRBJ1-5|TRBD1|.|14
CASRPQGGDQPQHF
TGTGCCAGCAGACCCCAGGGGGGGGATCAGCCCCAGCATTTT
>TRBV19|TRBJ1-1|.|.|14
CASSIWLGNTEAFF
TGTGCCAGTAGTATATGGCTTGGGAACACTGAAGCTTTCTTT
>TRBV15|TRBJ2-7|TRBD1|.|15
CATGRGTGGDYEQYF
TGTGCCACCGGGAGGGGGACAGGGGGAGACTACGAGCAGTACTTC
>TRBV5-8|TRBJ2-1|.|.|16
CASSLEYGEGYNEQFF
TGTGCCAGCAGCTTGGAATACGGAGAGGGGTACAATGAGCAGTTCTTC
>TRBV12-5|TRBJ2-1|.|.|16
CASGLVPRDLGTEQFF
TGTGCTAGTGGTTTGGTTCCAAGGGACCTAGGAACTGAGCAGTTCTTC
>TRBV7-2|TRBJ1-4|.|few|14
CASSLNRNNEKLFF
TGTGCCAGCAGCTTAAACAGGAATAATGAAAAACTGTTTTTT
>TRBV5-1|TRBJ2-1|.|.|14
CASSTGDSRNEQFF
TGCGCCAGCAGCACGGGGGACAGTAGAAATGAGCAGTTCTTC
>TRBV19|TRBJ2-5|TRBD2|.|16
CASRPGTSGTSGTQYF
TGTGCCAGTAGGCCCGGGACTAGCGGGACCTCAGGGACCCAGTACTTC
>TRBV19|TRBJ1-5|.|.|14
CASSNYGRDQPQHF
TGTGCCAGTAGTAATTATGGGAGAGATCAGCCCCAGCATTTT
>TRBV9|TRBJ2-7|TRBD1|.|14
CASSVVGTVDEQYF
TGTGCCAGCAGCGTAGTGGGGACAGTCGACGAGCAGTACTTC
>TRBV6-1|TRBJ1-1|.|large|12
CASKAAPTEAFF
TGTGCCAGCAAGGCAGCACCCACTGAAGCTTTCTTT
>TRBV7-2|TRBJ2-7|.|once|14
CASSLEAGKYEQYF
TGTGCCAGCAGCTTAGAGGCGGGCAAATACGAGCAGTACTTC
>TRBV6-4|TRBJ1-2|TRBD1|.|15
CASSDGGQGAAGYTF
TGTGCCAGCAGTGACGGGGGACAGGGCGCGGCTGGCTACACCTTC
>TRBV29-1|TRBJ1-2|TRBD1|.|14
CSVATGERHYGYTF
TGCAGCGTGGCGACAGGGGAACGACACTATGGCTACACCTTC
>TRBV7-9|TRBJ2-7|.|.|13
CASSPILGYEQYF
TGTGCCAGCAGCCCCATCCTGGGATACGAGCAGTACTTC
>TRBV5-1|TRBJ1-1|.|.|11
CASSLASELFF
TGCGCCAGCAGCTTAGCTTCAGAACTCTTCTTT
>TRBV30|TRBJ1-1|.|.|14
CAWSAGGGETEAFF
TGTGCCTGGAGTGCGGGAGGGGGAGAGACTGAAGCTTTCTTT